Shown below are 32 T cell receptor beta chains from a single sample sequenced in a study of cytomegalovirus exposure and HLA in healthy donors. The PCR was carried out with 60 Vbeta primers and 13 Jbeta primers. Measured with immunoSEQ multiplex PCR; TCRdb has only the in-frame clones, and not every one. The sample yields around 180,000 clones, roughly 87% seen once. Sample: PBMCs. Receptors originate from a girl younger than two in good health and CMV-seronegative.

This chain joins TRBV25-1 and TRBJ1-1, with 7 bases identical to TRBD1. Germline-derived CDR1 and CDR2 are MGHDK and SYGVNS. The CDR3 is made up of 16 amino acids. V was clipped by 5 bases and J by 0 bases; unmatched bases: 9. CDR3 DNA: TGTGCCAGCAGTCACCCCGGACAGGACATGAACACTGAAGCTTTCTTT. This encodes CASSHPGQDMNTEAFF.

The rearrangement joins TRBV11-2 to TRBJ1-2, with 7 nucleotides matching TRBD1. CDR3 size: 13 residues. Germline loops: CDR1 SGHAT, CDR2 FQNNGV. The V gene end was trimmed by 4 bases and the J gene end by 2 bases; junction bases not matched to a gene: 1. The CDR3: CASSWDSNYGYTF. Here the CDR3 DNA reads TGTGCCAGCAGCTGGGACAGCAACTATGGCTACACCTTC.

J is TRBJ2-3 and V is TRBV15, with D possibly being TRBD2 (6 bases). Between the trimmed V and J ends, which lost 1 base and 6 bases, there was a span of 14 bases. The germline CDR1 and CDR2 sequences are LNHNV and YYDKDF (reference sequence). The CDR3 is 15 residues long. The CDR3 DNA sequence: TGTGCCACCAGCAGAGGAGCGGGTCCCTGGGATACGCAGTATTTT. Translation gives CATSRGAGPWDTQYF.

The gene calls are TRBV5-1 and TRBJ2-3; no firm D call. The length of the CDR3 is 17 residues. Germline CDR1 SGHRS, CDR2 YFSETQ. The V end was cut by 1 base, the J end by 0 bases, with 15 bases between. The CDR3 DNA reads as TGCGCCAGCAGCTTGAGCGCGAGAACACTGAGCACAGATACGCAGTATTTT. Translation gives CASSLSARTLSTDTQYF.

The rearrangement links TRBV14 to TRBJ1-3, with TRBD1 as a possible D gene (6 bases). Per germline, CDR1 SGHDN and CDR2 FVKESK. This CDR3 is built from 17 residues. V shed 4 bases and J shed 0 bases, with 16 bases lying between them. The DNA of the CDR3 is TGTGCCAGCAGCCGACCGGGGGGCAGCGTCTCTGGAAACACCATATATTTT. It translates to CASSRPGGSVSGNTIYF.

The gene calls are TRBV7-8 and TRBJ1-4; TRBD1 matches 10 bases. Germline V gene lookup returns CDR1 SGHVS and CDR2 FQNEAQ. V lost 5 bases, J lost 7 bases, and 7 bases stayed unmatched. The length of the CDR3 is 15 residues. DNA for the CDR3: TGTGCCAGCAGCGGATGGGACAGGGGTTCTGAAAAACTGTTTTTT. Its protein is CASSGWDRGSEKLFF.

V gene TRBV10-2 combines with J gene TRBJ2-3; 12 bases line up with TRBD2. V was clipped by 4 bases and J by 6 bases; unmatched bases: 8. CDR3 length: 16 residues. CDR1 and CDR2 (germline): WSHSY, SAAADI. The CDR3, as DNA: TGCGCCAGCAGTGCAGGGACTAGCGGGCTGGGGGATACGCAGTATTTT. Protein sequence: CASSAGTSGLGDTQYF.

The DNA for the CDR3 is TGTGCCAGCAGTAAATCTAGCGGGAGTTGGGATGAGCAGTTCTTC. Its translation: CASSKSSGSWDEQFF. The chain has TRBV6-5 and TRBJ2-1; 10 nucleotides line up with TRBD2. After removal of 5 bases from V and 8 bases from J, the junction contained 9 bases not matched to a gene. The germline gives CDR1 MNHEY, CDR2 SVGAGI. This CDR3 region has 15 residues.

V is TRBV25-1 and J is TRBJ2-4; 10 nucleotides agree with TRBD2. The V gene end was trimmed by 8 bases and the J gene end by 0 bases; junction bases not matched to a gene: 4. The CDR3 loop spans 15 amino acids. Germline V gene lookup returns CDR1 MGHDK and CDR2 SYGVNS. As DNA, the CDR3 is TGTGCCAGCGAAACTAGCGGGATAGCCAAAAACATTCAGTACTTC. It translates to CASETSGIAKNIQYF.

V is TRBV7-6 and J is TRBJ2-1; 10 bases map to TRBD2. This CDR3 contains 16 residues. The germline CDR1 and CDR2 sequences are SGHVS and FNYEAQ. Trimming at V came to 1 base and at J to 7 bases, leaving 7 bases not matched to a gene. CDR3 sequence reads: CASSLVGTSAQNEQFF. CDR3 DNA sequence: TGTGCCAGCAGCTTAGTAGGGACTAGCGCTCAGAATGAGCAGTTCTTC. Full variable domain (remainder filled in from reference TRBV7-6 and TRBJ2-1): GAGVSQSPRYKVTKRGQDVALRCDPISGHVSLYWYRQALGQGPEFLTYFNYEAQQDKSGLPNDRFSAERPEGSISTLTIQRTEQRDSAMYRCASSLVGTSAQNEQFFGPGTRLTVL.

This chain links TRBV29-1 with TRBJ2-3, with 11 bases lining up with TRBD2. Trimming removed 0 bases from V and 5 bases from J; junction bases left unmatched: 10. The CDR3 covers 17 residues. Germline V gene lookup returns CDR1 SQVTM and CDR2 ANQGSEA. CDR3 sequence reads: CSVEDLLAGGAKDTQYF. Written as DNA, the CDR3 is TGCAGCGTTGAAGATCTCCTAGCGGGAGGAGCAAAAGATACGCAGTATTTT.

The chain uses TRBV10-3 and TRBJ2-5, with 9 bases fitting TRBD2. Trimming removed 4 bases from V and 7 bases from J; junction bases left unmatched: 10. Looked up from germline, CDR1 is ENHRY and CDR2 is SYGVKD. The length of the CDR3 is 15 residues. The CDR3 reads CAISGVSSGKGTQYF. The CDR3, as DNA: TGTGCCATCAGTGGGGTCTCTAGCGGGAAAGGGACCCAGTACTTC.

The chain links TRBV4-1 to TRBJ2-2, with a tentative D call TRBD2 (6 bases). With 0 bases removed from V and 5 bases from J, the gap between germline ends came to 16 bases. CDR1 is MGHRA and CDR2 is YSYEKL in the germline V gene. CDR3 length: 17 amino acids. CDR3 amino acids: CASSQDRWGGGTGELFF. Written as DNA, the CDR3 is TGCGCCAGCAGCCAAGATCGGTGGGGCGGAGGGACCGGGGAGCTGTTTTTT.

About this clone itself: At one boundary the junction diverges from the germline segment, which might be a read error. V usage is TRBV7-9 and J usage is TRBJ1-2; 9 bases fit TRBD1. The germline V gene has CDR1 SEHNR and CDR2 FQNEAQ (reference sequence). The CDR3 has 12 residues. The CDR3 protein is CASSSAADRGCF. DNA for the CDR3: TGTGCCAGCAGCTCAGCGGCGGACAGGGGATGTTTC.

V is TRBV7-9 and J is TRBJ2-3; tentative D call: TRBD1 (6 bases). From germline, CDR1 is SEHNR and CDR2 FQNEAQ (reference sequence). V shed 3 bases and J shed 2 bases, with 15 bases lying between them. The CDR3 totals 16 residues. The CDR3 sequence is CASSFARTEDTDTQYF. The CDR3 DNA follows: TGTGCCAGCAGCTTCGCCCGGACAGAAGACACAGATACGCAGTATTTT.

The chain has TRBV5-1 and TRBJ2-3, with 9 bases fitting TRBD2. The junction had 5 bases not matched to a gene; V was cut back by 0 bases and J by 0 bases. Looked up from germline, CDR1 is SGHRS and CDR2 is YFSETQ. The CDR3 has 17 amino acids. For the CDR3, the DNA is TGCGCCAGCAGCTTGGGGCTAGCGGGGACGAGCACAGATACGCAGTATTTT. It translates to CASSLGLAGTSTDTQYF.

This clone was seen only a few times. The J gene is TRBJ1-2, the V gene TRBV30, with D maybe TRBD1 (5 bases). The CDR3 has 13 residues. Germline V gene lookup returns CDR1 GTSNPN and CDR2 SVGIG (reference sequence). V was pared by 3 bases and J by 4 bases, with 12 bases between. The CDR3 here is CAWSPGDLYGYTF. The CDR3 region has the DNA TGTGCCTGGAGCCCGGGGGACCTCTATGGCTACACCTTC.

The CDR3: CASSDRDRGTYGYTF. CDR3 DNA sequence: TGTGCCAGCAGCGACCGGGACAGGGGAACCTATGGCTACACCTTC. The chain combines TRBV9 with TRBJ1-2; 10 positions agree with TRBD1. The germline V gene encodes CDR1 SGDLS and CDR2 YYNGEE. This CDR3 has 15 residues. The junction had 6 bases not matched to a gene; V was cut back by 3 bases and J by 4 bases.

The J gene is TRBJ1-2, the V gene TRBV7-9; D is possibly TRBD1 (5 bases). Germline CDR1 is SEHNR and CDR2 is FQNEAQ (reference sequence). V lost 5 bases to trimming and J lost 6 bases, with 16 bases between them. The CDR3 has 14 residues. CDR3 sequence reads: CASSTNAGWHGYTF. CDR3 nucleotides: TGTGCCAGCAGCACCAACGCAGGGTGGCATGGCTACACCTTC.

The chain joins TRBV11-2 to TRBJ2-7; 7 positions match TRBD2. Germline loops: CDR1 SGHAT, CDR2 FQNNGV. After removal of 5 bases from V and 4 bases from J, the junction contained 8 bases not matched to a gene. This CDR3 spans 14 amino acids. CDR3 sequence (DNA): TGTGCCAGCAGCCGCCTGACGGGAGGTTACGAGCAGTACTTC. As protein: CASSRLTGGYEQYF.

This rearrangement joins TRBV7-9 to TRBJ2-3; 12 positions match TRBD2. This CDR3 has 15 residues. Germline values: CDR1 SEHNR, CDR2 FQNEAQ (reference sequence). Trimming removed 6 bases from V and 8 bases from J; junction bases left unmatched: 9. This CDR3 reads CASRASGGAHGTQYF. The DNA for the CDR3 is TGTGCCAGCAGGGCTAGCGGGGGGGCCCACGGTACGCAGTATTTT.

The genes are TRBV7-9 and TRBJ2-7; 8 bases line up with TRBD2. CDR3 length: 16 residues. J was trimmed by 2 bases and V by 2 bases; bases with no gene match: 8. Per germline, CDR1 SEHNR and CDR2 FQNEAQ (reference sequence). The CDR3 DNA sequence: TGTGCCAGCAGCTTATTGGGACTAGGAGACCCCTACGAGCAGTACTTC. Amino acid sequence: CASSLLGLGDPYEQYF. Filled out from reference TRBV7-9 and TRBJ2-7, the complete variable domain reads DTGVSQNPRHKITKRGQNVTFRCDPISEHNRLYWYRQTLGQGPEFLTYFQNEAQLEKSRLLSDRFSAERPKGSFSTLEIQRTEQGDSAMYLCASSLLGLGDPYEQYFGPGTRLTVT.

The CDR3 reads CASGPGGVYGYTF. The CDR3 region has the DNA TGTGCCAGCGGCCCTGGTGGTGTCTATGGCTACACCTTC. The chain links TRBV27 to TRBJ1-2; D is ambiguous. There are 13 residues in the CDR3. Per germline, CDR1 MNHEY and CDR2 SMNVEV (reference sequence). Trimming cost V 8 bases and J 4 bases, with 14 bases left between them.

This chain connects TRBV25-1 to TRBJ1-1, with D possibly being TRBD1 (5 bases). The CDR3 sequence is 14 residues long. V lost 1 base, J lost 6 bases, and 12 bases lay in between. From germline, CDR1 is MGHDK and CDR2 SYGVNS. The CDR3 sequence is CASSEFGWGAEAFF. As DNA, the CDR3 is TGTGCCAGCAGTGAATTTGGGTGGGGGGCTGAAGCTTTCTTT. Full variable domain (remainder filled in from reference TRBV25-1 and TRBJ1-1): EADIYQTPRYLVIGTGKKITLECSQTMGHDKMYWYQQDPGMELHLIHYSYGVNSTEKGDLSSESTVSRIRTEHFPLTLESARPSHTSQYLCASSEFGWGAEAFFGQGTRLTVV.

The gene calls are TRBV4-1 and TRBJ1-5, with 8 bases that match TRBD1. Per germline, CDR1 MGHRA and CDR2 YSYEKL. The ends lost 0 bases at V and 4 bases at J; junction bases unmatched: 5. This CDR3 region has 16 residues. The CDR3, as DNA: TGCGCCAGCAGCCAAGAGGTCAGGGGGCGAAATCAGCCCCAGCATTTT. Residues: CASSQEVRGRNQPQHF.

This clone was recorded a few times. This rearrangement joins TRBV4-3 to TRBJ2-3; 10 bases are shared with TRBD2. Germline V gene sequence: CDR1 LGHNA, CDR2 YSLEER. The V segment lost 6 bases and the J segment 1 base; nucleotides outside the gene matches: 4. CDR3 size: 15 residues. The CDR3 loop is CASSLAGEGTDTQYF. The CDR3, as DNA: TGCGCCAGCAGTCTAGCGGGAGAGGGCACAGATACGCAGTATTTT.

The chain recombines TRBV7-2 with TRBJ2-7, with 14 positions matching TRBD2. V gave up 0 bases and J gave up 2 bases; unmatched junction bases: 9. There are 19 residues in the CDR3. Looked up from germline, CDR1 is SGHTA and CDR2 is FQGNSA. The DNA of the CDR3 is TGTGCCAGCAGCTTAGCGTCGGGACTAGCGGGGGCCGGAACCTACGAGCAGTACTTC. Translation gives CASSLASGLAGAGTYEQYF.

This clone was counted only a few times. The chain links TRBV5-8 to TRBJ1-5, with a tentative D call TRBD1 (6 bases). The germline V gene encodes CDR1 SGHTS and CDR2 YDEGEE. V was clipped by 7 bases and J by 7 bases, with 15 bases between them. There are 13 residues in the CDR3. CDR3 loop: CASPRGVGQPQHF. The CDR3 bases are TGTGCCAGCCCCAGGGGTGTGGGACAGCCCCAGCATTTT.

The CDR3 is CASSLDAGDEQYF. In DNA, the CDR3 is TGTGCCAGCAGCTTAGATGCGGGCGACGAGCAGTACTTC. The chain carries TRBV7-6 and TRBJ2-7, with D possibly matching TRBD2 (5 bases). The CDR3 contains 13 residues. V was cut by 1 base and J by 5 bases, with 9 bases left in between. Germline V CDR1 and CDR2: SGHVS, FNYEAQ.

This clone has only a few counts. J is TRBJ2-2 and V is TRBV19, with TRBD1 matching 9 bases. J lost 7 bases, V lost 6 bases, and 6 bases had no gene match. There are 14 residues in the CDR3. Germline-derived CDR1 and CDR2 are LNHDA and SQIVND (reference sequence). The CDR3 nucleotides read TGTGCCAGTAGGGGACAGGGTCAACACGGGGAGCTGTTTTTT. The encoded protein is CASRGQGQHGELFF.

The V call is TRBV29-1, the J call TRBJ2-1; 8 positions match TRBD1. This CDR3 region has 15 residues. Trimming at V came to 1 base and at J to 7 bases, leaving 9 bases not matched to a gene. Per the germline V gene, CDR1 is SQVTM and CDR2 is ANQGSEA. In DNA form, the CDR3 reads TGCAGCGTTGAAGCGGACAGGGCGGGCACGAATGAGCAGTTCTTC. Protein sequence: CSVEADRAGTNEQFF.

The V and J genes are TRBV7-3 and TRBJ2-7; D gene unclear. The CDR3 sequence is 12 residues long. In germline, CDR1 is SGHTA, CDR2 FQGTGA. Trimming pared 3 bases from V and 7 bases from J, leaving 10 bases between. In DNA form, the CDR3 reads TGTGCCAGCAGCTTTAGAATGGAGGAGCAGTACTTC. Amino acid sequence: CASSFRMEEQYF.